These T cell receptor beta chains were read from a single sample in a study of vaccination effects on CD4 cells after COVID-19. Antigen specificity for these receptors is unknown. The protocol was immunoSEQ multiplex PCR, while the TCRdb copy is restricted to in-frame clones and leaves out a portion. The sample has under 50,000 clones, roughly four fifths seen once. The source was CD4+ T cells from PBMCs cultured without peptide, collected before COVID-19 vaccination. The receptors derive from a human donor who had a prior SARS-CoV-2 infection. Each CDR3 is given with its conserved first and last residue. The D gene is left open where the match is weak. Clone size appears in some rows only: once, few, many, or a class for an expanded clone.

size,V,J,D,length,DNA,CDR3
.,TRBV6-2/TRBV6-3,TRBJ2-2,TRBD1,16,TGTGCCAGCAGTGGGGACAGGTATACGAACACCGGGGAGCTGTTTTTT,CASSGDRYTNTGELFF
.,TRBV7-8,TRBJ1-2,TRBD1,16,TGTGCCAGCAGCCCCCACCTGGACAGGGGCCACTATGGCTACACCTTC,CASSPHLDRGHYGYTF
.,TRBV19,TRBJ1-2,.,15,TGTGCCAGTAGTCCTCTGGATAGGGTATACCATGGCTACACCTTC,CASSPLDRVYHGYTF
.,TRBV29-1,TRBJ1-1,.,12,TGCAGCGTCGGGCGGAGAGGTAATGAAGCTTTCTTT,CSVGRRGNEAFF
.,TRBV15,TRBJ1-6,.,12,TGTGCCACAGGGAGAGAAAATTCACCCCTCCACTTT,CATGRENSPLHF
.,TRBV5-1,TRBJ2-6,.,17,TGCGCCAGCAGCCTCACACTTCAGGGCTCTGGGGCCAACGTCCTGACTTTC,CASSLTLQGSGANVLTF
.,TRBV6-5,TRBJ2-5,.,14,TGTGCCAGCACCGCGGGACAGAACCAAGAGACCCAGTACTTC,CASTAGQNQETQYF
.,TRBV5-4,TRBJ2-1,.,17,TGTGCCAGCAGAAGCCAAAACCTGGCTAGCGATTACAATGAGCAGTTCTTC,CASRSQNLASDYNEQFF
few,TRBV12-5,TRBJ1-4,TRBD1,14,TGTGCTAGTGGCCAGACAGGGGGACGGGAAAAACTGTTTTTT,CASGQTGGREKLFF
.,TRBV19,TRBJ2-7,TRBD1,17,TGTGCCAGTAGTATTAGGTACCCGGGACAGGGTTTCTACGAGCAGTACTTC,CASSIRYPGQGFYEQYF